Detailed here is one T cell receptor beta chain. These data belong to a study of blood T cell repertoires in COVID-19. Study-level background: Sites in the United States, Italy and Spain provided acute and convalescent COVID-19 samples. In each case, the material was cDNA or gDNA derived from T cells, B-cell-depleted T cells, or PBMCs.

Here immunoSEQ multiplex PCR was the method, and the copy in TCRdb shows in-frame clones only, minus some. The table lists about 330,000 clones, approximately 89% of them singletons, with about 5.4% in the top ten. The junction had 2 bases not matched to a gene; V was cut back by 3 bases and J by 3 bases. Per the germline V gene, CDR1 is SGHRS and CDR2 is YFSETQ. This CDR3 has 13 residues. The source of this sequence is a woman in her 30s who had recovered from COVID-19. The chain couples TRBV5-1 to TRBJ2-7; 8 positions match TRBD1. Sequencing input: PBMCs or T cells enriched from blood (not recorded which). CDR3 region: CASSSTGVYEQYF. For the CDR3, the DNA is TGCGCCAGCAGCTCGACAGGGGTCTACGAGCAGTACTTC.